The entry that follows covers one TCR beta chain sequence. The V end lost 7 bases, the J end lost 1 base, and 7 bases lay between the germline ends. CDR1 SEHNR and CDR2 FQNEAQ come from the germline V gene (reference sequence). The CDR3 runs to 12 residues. The sample originates from a study of OX40 agonist ivuxolimab in advanced cancers. Overall study: Patients received intravenous ivuxolimab every 2 weeks at 0.01 to 10 mg/kg.

Clones were sequenced by immunoSEQ multiplex PCR, and TCRdb holds only the in-frame ones, with some missing. The table lists about 110,000 clones, less than 95% of them singletons. This receptor was obtained from an adult with an advanced solid tumor such as melanoma, head and neck, liver or kidney cancer. The rearrangement links TRBV7-9 to TRBJ1-1; D gene unclear. This material consisted of CD4+ or CD8+ T cells sorted from blood, taken in a trial of the OX40 agonist ivuxolimab. As DNA, the CDR3 is TGTGCCAGCACCTCAGGGAACACTGAAGCTTTCTTT. Translated: CASTSGNTEAFF.